This T cell receptor (beta chain) came from a study of identical twins. TCRdb re-derived calls from the 5' RACE reads in MiXCR, one entry per CDR3 protein. The sample carries about 280,000 distinct CDR3 sequences, roughly 8.6% recorded once. Germline lookup yields CDR1 MDHEN and CDR2 SYDVKM. The CDR3 runs 11 residues. The V end lost 2 bases, the J end lost 12 bases, and 11 bases lay between the germline ends. These data were also reused for a study on yellow fever vaccine responses in identical twins.

This receptor was taken from a woman in her late teens or twenties in good health. The source material was memory (CD45RO+) T cells sorted from blood. The chain carries TRBV28 and TRBJ2-7; D unresolved. The CDR3 is CASSLTRRRYF. Written as DNA, the CDR3 is TGTGCCAGCAGTTTAACCAGGAGACGGTACTTC.